This TCR beta chain was sequenced during a study of T cell responses to AZD1222 COVID-19 vaccine. Study in general: Pooled in the analysis were second doses at about 4 or about 12 weeks. Broader study findings: A reported finding is that nearly half of spike-specific TCRs target unmutated variant regions. Along spike, vaccine-associated CD4 TCRs were found throughout, with dominance at 160-218 and 743-854. Researchers took repertoire samples only after the peak T cell response had come.

Clones were sequenced by immunoSEQ multiplex PCR, and TCRdb holds only the in-frame ones, with some missing. The profile shows about 140,000 clones, roughly 90% of them singletons. Concerning this clone: Its antigen is undetermined.

V lost 6 bases and J lost 6, with 14 bases in between. The length of the CDR3 is 13 residues. CDR1 SGHVS and CDR2 FNYEAQ come from the germline V gene. This chain connects TRBV7-6 to TRBJ1-2, with D perhaps matching TRBD1 (5 bases). This TCR came from an adult in good health. The sample in question was peripheral blood, obtained on day 0 of AZD1222 vaccination. CDR3 sequence (DNA): TGTGCCAGCAGTTCAAGCCAGGGTAATGGCTACACCTTC. This encodes CASSSSQGNGYTF. Using reference TRBV7-6 and TRBJ1-2 for the parts outside the CDR3, the full variable domain is GAGVSQSPRYKVTKRGQDVALRCDPISGHVSLYWYRQALGQGPEFLTYFNYEAQQDKSGLPNDRFSAERPEGSISTLTIQRTEQRDSAMYRCASSSSQGNGYTFGSGTRLTVV.